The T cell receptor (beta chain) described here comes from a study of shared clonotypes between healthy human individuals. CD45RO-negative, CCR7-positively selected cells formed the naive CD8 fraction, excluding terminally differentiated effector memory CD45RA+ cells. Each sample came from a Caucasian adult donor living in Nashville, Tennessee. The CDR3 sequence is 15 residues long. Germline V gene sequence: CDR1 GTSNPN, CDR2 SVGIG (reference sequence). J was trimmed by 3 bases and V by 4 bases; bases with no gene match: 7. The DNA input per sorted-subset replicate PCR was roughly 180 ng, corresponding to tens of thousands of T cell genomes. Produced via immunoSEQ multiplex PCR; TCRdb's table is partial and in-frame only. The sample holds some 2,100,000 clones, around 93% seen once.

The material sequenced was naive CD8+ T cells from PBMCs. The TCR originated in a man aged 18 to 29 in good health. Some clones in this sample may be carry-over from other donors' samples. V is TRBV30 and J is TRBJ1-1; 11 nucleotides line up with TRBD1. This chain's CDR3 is CAWTRDRGRDTEAFF. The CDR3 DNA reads TGTGCCTGGACTAGGGACAGGGGGAGGGACACTGAAGCTTTCTTT.